Listed here are 10 T cell receptor beta chains from one sample, sequenced in a study of blood T cell repertoires in COVID-19 (dated by TCRdb to 2020 to 2021). The protocol used for the library was the immunoSEQ multiplex PCR assay. TCRdb took over this immuneACCESS table, retaining in-frame rearrangements with V and J assigned. Such tables are incomplete; in checked studies, under half of the missing clones stem from an unresolved V gene, and the remainder is unexplained. This sample has 190,000 or so clones in its table, and roughly 85% of those were observed once. The ten largest clones capture over 15% of the sample. Sequencing was carried out using PBMCs or T cells enriched from blood (not recorded which). The source is a middle-aged man who had recovered from COVID-19.

J is TRBJ2-1 and V is TRBV14; TRBD2 agrees at 10 bases. The J segment lost 4 bases and the V segment lost 4 bases, leaving 4 bases of the junction unmatched. This CDR3 spans 15 amino acids. Per germline, CDR1 SGHDN and CDR2 FVKESK. CDR3 nucleotides: TGTGCCAGCAGCCCGGGACTAGCGATGTACAATGAGCAGTTCTTC. Protein product: CASSPGLAMYNEQFF.

This clone was counted a single time. This sequence joins TRBV7-3 and TRBJ2-3; a possible D gene is TRBD1 (5 bases). Germline values: CDR1 SGHTA, CDR2 FQGTGA. Trimming cost V 1 base and J 3 bases, with 8 bases left between them. The CDR3 contains 14 residues. CDR3 loop: CASSLNPGTDTQYF. The CDR3 DNA reads as TGTGCCAGCAGCTTAAACCCAGGGACAGATACGCAGTATTTT.

The chain combines TRBV6-2 or TRBV6-3 with TRBJ2-3; 9 bases fit TRBD2. V dropped 0 bases and J dropped 3; count of bases not matched to a gene: 4. The germline V gene has CDR1 MNHEY and CDR2 SVGEGT. There are 16 residues in the CDR3. Here the CDR3 reads CASSYSGLAGTDTQYF. CDR3 coding DNA: TGTGCCAGCAGTTACTCGGGACTAGCTGGGACAGATACGCAGTATTTT.

As DNA, the CDR3 is TGTGCCAGCAGTTTCGGGAGCACTGACGAGCAGTACTTC. Translated, it gives CASSFGSTDEQYF. J is TRBJ2-7 and V is TRBV12-3 or TRBV12-4, with a possible D match to TRBD2 (6 bases). This CDR3 region has 13 residues. V lost 3 bases and J 5 bases, leaving 11 bases between the germline ends.

V gene TRBV7-2 combines with J gene TRBJ1-5; D unresolved. The V and J ends lost 3 bases and 5 bases respectively, with 8 bases between them. The CDR3 runs to 13 residues. CDR1 is SGHTA and CDR2 is FQGNSA in the germline V gene. The CDR3 DNA sequence: TGTGCCAGCAGCTTCCGGCAGGATCAGCCCCAGCATTTT. As protein: CASSFRQDQPQHF. The whole variable domain, remainder taken from reference TRBV7-2 and TRBJ1-5, is GAGVSQSPSNKVTEKGKDVELRCDPISGHTALYWYRQSLGQGLEFLIYFQGNSAPDKSGLPSDRFSAERTGGSVSTLTIQRTQQEDSAVYLCASSFRQDQPQHFGDGTRLSIL.

Only one count was recorded for this clone. V and J are TRBV19 and TRBJ1-4, with D maybe TRBD1 (5 bases). CDR1 and CDR2 from the germline V gene are LNHDA and SQIVND (reference sequence). Trimming left V 4 bases short and J 8 bases short, with 8 bases between. The CDR3 totals 12 residues. In DNA form, the CDR3 reads TGTGCCAGTAGTAAGTCAGGGGAAAAACTGTTTTTT. Translating gives CASSKSGEKLFF.

The V gene is TRBV2, the J gene TRBJ1-4, with D possibly TRBD1 on 6 matching bases. Per germline, CDR1 SNHLY and CDR2 FYNNEI. Trimming removed 7 bases at V and 0 bases at J, with 9 bases between. This CDR3 has 14 amino acids. CDR3 sequence: CASKGGSTNEKLFF. The CDR3 DNA sequence: TGTGCCAGCAAGGGGGGGTCAACTAATGAAAAACTGTTTTTT.

The gene calls are TRBV28 and TRBJ2-1; 12 nucleotides agree with TRBD2. V lost 6 bases, J lost 0 bases, and 6 bases stayed unmatched. The CDR3 has 17 residues. The V gene's germline CDR1 is MDHEN and CDR2 SYDVKM. Written as DNA, the CDR3 is TGTGCCAGCAGGTGGACTAGCGGGATGAGCTCCTACAATGAGCAGTTCTTC. This gives the protein CASRWTSGMSSYNEQFF.

The rearrangement uses TRBV5-1 and TRBJ2-7, with 9 bases lining up with TRBD2. Germline V gene data show CDR1 as SGHRS and CDR2 as YFSETQ. The CDR3 has 14 amino acids. J was trimmed by 6 bases and V by 6 bases; bases with no gene match: 10. DNA for the CDR3: TGCGCCAGCAACCCGGGACTAGCCTCCGTCGAGCAGTACTTC. As protein: CASNPGLASVEQYF.

The chain couples TRBV6-2 or TRBV6-3 to TRBJ1-1; 9 bases align to TRBD1. The CDR3 runs to 14 residues. The V segment lost 2 bases and the J segment 6 bases; nucleotides outside the gene matches: 4. Germline lookup yields CDR1 MNHEY and CDR2 SVGEGT. The CDR3 protein is CASSYTGGPAEAFF. CDR3 in DNA: TGTGCCAGCAGTTACACAGGGGGCCCAGCTGAAGCTTTCTTT.